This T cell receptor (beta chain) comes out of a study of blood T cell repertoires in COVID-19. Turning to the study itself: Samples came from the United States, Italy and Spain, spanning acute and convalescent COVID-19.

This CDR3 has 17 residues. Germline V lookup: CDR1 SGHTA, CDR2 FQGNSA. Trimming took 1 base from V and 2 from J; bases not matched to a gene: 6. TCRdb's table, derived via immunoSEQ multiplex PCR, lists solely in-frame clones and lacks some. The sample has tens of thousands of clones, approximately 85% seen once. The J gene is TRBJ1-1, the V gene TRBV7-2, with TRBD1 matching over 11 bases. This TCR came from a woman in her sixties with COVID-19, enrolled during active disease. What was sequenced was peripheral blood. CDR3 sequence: CASSLGPGTGGNTEAFF. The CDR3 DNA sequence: TGTGCCAGCAGCTTAGGCCCCGGGACAGGGGGAAACACTGAAGCTTTCTTT.